One sample yielded the 10 T cell receptor beta chains listed below, sequenced in a study of Graves' ophthalmopathy and Graves' hyperthyroidism (dated by TCRdb to the late 2010s). TCRdb shows the sequencer as Illumina HiSeq 2000. For repertoire sequencing, TCR beta CDR3 regions were amplified from RNA transcripts. HTBI primers and the Qiagen OneStep RT-PCR kit were used in a first-round RT-PCR, which was followed by a second-round multiplex PCR, size selection and purification. TCRdb handled the public reads itself, with Q25 trimming in fastp and clone calling in MiXCR, and kept productive beta chains. Rows with a matching CDR3 protein are joined into one entry that keeps the most common DNA and genes. This sample holds hundreds of thousands of distinct CDR3 sequences; 20% to 25% were observed only once. Roughly 3% of the sample comes from the top ten. The sequencing sample was made of peripheral blood. Every receptor here comes from a woman under 30 with stable Graves' hyperthyroidism. Donor details come from another sample of the same person, matched by shared clones.

This clonotype was observed at least ten times. V and J are TRBV28 and TRBJ2-7; TRBD2 matches 11 bases. In germline, CDR1 is MDHEN, CDR2 SYDVKM. Trimming removed 3 bases from V and 4 bases from J; junction bases left unmatched: 2. This CDR3 has 14 residues. DNA of the CDR3: TGTGCCAGCAGTTTGTCTAGCGGGAGGTACGAGCAGTACTTC. It specifies CASSLSSGRYEQYF.

Regarding this clonotype: One end of the junction does not line up with germline, which may come from a read error. The chain recombines TRBV7-9 with TRBJ2-4, with 7 positions matching TRBD2. The germline V gene encodes CDR1 SEHNR and CDR2 FQNEAQ (reference sequence). This CDR3 has 15 amino acids. CDR3: CASSWGGVRGNIKYF. The CDR3 DNA sequence: TGTGCCAGCAGCTGGGGAGGAGTGCGGGGGAACATTAAGTACTTC.

V gene TRBV10-3 combines with J gene TRBJ1-1, with 9 bases aligning to TRBD1. The CDR3 is made up of 14 amino acids. Losses at the gene ends were 6 bases for V and 4 bases for J; bases not matched to a gene: 6. CDR1 is ENHRY, CDR2 SYGVKD, per germline. The CDR3, as DNA: TGTGCCATCAGACGGGACAGGGAAGTCACTGAAGCTTTCTTT. It yields the protein CAIRRDREVTEAFF.

This clonotype was seen repeatedly, ten times or more. The rearrangement links TRBV27 to TRBJ2-2, with TRBD1 matching over 9 bases. Unmatched junction bases numbered 7, after V lost 4 bases and J lost 7 bases. The CDR3 is 15 amino acids. Germline V gives CDR1 MNHEY, CDR2 SMNVEV (reference sequence). CDR3 DNA: TGTGCCAGCAGTTCCACAGGGGGCAAATTCGGGGAGCTGTTTTTT. Protein product: CASSSTGGKFGELFF.

In this sample, this clonotype turned up many times. This chain joins TRBV20-1 and TRBJ1-2; tentative D call: TRBD1 (5 bases). Germline V gene lookup returns CDR1 DFQATT and CDR2 SNEGSKA (reference sequence). V dropped 5 bases and J dropped 1 base, with 11 bases sitting between them. The CDR3 covers 13 residues. The CDR3 nucleotides read TGCAGTGCTGAGGCGAGGGGTAACTATGGCTACACCTTC. Protein: CSAEARGNYGYTF.

This chain connects TRBV7-2 to TRBJ1-5; no firm D call. CDR1 and CDR2 (germline): SGHTA, FQGNSA. Trimming removed 1 base at V and 8 bases at J, with 9 bases between. The CDR3 has 13 amino acids. The chain's CDR3 is CASSLEAGKPQHF. DNA of the CDR3: TGTGCCAGCAGCTTAGAGGCGGGTAAGCCCCAGCATTTT.

This clonotype was counted at least ten times. This rearrangement joins TRBV12-3 or TRBV12-4 to TRBJ1-5; no clear D. CDR3 length equals 15 residues. The V gene lost 6 bases and the J gene lost 0 bases, with 12 bases spanning the gap. The CDR3 spells CASSPSGISNQPQHF. For the CDR3, the DNA is TGTGCCAGCAGCCCCTCGGGAATTAGCAATCAGCCCCAGCATTTT.

There are many counts of this clonotype. Mismatch with germline at one junction end may stem from a read error. The chain is built from TRBV27 and TRBJ2-4; possibly TRBD2 for D (5 bases). This CDR3 region has 16 residues. Looked up from germline, CDR1 is MNHEY and CDR2 is SMNVEV (reference sequence). CDR3 nucleotides: TGTGCCAGCAGTACTTACAGCAACCTAGCCAAAAACATTAAGTACTTC. Translation: CASSTYSNLAKNIKYF.

This clonotype was counted many times. CDR3 nucleotides: TGCGCCAGCAGCTTGGGACAGGGGCGATCTATTGGCTACACCTTC. It codes for CASSLGQGRSIGYTF. V and J are TRBV5-1 and TRBJ1-2; 8 positions agree with TRBD1. The germline V gene has CDR1 SGHRS and CDR2 YFSETQ. V shed 0 bases, J shed 7 bases, and the junction held 8 bases outside the gene matches. The CDR3 is made up of 15 amino acids.

In its sample, this clonotype was seen many times. The V call is TRBV27, the J call TRBJ2-7; D uncertain. This CDR3 region has 14 residues. V dropped 2 bases and J dropped 6 bases, with 14 bases sitting between them. Per the germline V gene, CDR1 is MNHEY and CDR2 is SMNVEV (reference sequence). Written as DNA, the CDR3 is TGTGCCAGCAGTTTAACTGCCCCCGTCGGCGAGCAGTACTTC. This gives the protein CASSLTAPVGEQYF.